The T cell receptor beta chain described here comes from a study of blood T cell repertoires in COVID-19. Sequencing used immunoSEQ multiplex PCR; TCRdb keeps in-frame clones, though not all of them. The repertoire holds about 170,000 clones, roughly 93% seen once, with about 5% in the top ten. This clone was counted only a few times. In germline, CDR1 is SGHTA, CDR2 FQGNSA. V dropped 3 bases and J dropped 2 bases, with 12 bases sitting between them. This CDR3 spans 15 amino acids. The chain joins TRBV7-2 to TRBJ2-3; a possible D gene is TRBD2 (6 bases). Sequenced sample: peripheral blood. The sequence was collected from a woman in her fifties or sixties with acute or convalescent COVID-19. CDR3 amino acids: CASSLGLAYTDTQYF. The CDR3 region has the DNA TGTGCCAGCAGCTTGGGACTTGCTTACACAGATACGCAGTATTTT.